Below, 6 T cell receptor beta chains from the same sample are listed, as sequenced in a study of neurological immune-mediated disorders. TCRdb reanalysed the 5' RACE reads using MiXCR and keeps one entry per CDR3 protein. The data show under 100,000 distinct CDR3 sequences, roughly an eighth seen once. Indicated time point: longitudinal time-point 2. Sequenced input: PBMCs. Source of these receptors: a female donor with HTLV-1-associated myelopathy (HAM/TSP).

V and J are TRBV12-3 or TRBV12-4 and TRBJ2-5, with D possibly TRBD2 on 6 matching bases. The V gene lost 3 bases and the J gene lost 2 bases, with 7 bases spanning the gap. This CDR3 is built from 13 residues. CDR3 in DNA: TGTGCCAGCAGTTTTAGCGGACAAGAGACCCAGTACTTC. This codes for CASSFSGQETQYF.

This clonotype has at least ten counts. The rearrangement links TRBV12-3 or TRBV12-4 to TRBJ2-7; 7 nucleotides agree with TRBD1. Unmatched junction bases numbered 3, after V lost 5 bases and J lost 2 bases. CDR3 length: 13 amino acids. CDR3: CASSVQGAYEQYF. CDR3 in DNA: TGTGCCAGCAGTGTCCAGGGGGCCTACGAGCAGTACTTC.

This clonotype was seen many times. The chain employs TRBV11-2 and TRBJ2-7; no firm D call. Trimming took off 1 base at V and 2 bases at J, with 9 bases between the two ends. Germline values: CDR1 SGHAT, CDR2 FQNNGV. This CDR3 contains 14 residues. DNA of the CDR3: TGTGCCAGCAGCTTAGTGGGGAAACCCTACGAGCAGTACTTC. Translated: CASSLVGKPYEQYF.

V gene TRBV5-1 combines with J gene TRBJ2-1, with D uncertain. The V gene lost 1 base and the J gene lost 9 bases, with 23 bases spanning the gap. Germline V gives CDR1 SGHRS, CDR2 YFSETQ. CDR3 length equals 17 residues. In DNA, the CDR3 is TGCGCCAGCAGCTTGCCCGAGACTGACCCGGTTGGGGTTGAGCAGTTCTTC. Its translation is CASSLPETDPVGVEQFF.

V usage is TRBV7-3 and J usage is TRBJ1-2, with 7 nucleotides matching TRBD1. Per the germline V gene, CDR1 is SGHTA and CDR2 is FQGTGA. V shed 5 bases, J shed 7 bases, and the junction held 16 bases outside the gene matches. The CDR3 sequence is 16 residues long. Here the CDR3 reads CASSIVDRKGGIGYTF. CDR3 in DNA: TGTGCCAGCAGCATTGTGGACAGGAAGGGTGGAATTGGCTACACCTTC.

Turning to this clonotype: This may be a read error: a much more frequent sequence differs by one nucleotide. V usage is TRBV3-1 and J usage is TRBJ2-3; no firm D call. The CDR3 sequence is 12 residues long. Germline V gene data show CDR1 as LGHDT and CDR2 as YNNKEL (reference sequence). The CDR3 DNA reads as TGTGCCAACAGCCAAGTGGCAGATACGCAGTATTTT. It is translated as CANSQVADTQYF.